The 24 T cell receptor beta chains below come from one sample, sequenced in a study of T cell responses to AZD1222 COVID-19 vaccine. Libraries were prepared by immunoSEQ multiplex PCR; TCRdb keeps only in-frame clonotypes and omits some of them. The sample has 90,000 to 120,000 clones; roughly 85% are singletons. The specimen was peripheral blood, collected 28 days after the second AZD1222 dose. The receptors derive from an adult who received the AZD1222 COVID-19 vaccine.

The chain is built from TRBV19 and TRBJ2-2; D is uncertain. CDR3 length: 17 amino acids. Germline CDR1 reads LNHDA; CDR2 reads SQIVND (reference sequence). V lost 5 bases to trimming and J lost 4 bases, with 20 bases between them. CDR3 nucleotide sequence: TGTGCCAGTAGTCCCCACGGTAGGAATTTGGGCACCGGGGAGCTGTTTTTT. It is translated as CASSPHGRNLGTGELFF.

This sequence joins TRBV7-9 and TRBJ2-1; 7 positions agree with TRBD2. With V trimmed by 5 bases and J by 14 bases, 12 bases remained unmatched. Germline V gene data show CDR1 as SEHNR and CDR2 as FQNEAQ (reference sequence). The CDR3 extends over 13 amino acids. The CDR3 nucleotides are TGTGCCAGCAGCCCACCCCCGCTAGCGGAAGAGTTCTTC. Translating it yields CASSPPPLAEEFF.

The gene calls are TRBV5-4 and TRBJ1-1; D gene uncertain. Trimming shortened V by 4 bases and J by 1 base, and 11 bases separated the two germline ends. CDR3 size: 14 residues. Germline V lookup: CDR1 SGHNT, CDR2 YYREEE (reference sequence). The CDR3 DNA reads TGTGCCAGCAGCCCATCAACTGAGAACACTGAAGCTTTCTTT. Translated, it gives CASSPSTENTEAFF.

The chain is built from TRBV24-1 and TRBJ1-5, with no clear D. V lost 3 bases to trimming and J lost 3 bases, with 8 bases between them. The CDR3 is 14 residues long. The germline V gene has CDR1 KGHDR and CDR2 SFDVKD. CDR3 amino acids: CATSDAGINQPQHF. Written as DNA, the CDR3 is TGTGCCACCAGTGATGCCGGTATCAATCAGCCCCAGCATTTT.

V is TRBV9 and J is TRBJ1-2; the D is unclear. The germline V and J ends were trimmed by 4 bases and 0 bases, with 13 bases remaining between them. The CDR3 is made up of 15 amino acids. Germline V CDR1 and CDR2: SGDLS, YYNGEE. CDR3 bases: TGTGCCAGCAGCCCGATGTCAGCCTCTAACTATGGCTACACCTTC. Translation: CASSPMSASNYGYTF.

The rearrangement links TRBV11-2 to TRBJ1-4, with D unclear. From germline, CDR1 is SGHAT and CDR2 FQNNGV. V was cut by 3 bases and J by 0 bases, with 5 bases left in between. The CDR3 spans 14 residues. This chain's CDR3 is CASSLWSTNEKLFF. The CDR3 coding sequence is TGTGCCAGCAGCTTGTGGTCAACTAATGAAAAACTGTTTTTT.

The chain has TRBV3-1 (or the pseudogene TRBV3-2) and TRBJ1-1; D is unresolved. This CDR3 contains 13 residues. V lost 1 base and J 2 bases, leaving 5 bases between the germline ends. Per germline, CDR1 LGHDT and CDR2 YNNKEL (reference sequence). The CDR3 reads CASSQVQNTEAFF. The CDR3 DNA reads TGTGCCAGCAGCCAAGTTCAAAACACTGAAGCTTTCTTT.

The V call is TRBV27, the J call TRBJ2-2; TRBD2 matches at 11 bases. V shed 6 bases and J 3 bases; nucleotides not matched to a gene: 9. The V gene's germline CDR1 is MNHEY and CDR2 SMNVEV (reference sequence). There are 17 residues in the CDR3. CDR3 coding DNA: TGTGCCAGCAGACTAACTAGCGGGGGCACCTACACCGGGGAGCTGTTTTTT. Protein: CASRLTSGGTYTGELFF.

This sequence joins TRBV9 and TRBJ1-2; maybe TRBD1 (5 bases). This CDR3 contains 15 residues. Germline CDR1 is SGDLS and CDR2 is YYNGEE. The V end lost 0 bases, the J end lost 8 bases, and 17 bases lay between the germline ends. This CDR3 reads CASSVGGGVDFGYTF. In nucleotides, the CDR3 is TGTGCCAGCAGCGTAGGGGGAGGGGTGGACTTCGGCTACACCTTC.

The count of this clone is one. The rearrangement links TRBV19 to TRBJ1-5, with TRBD1 as a possible D gene (5 bases). The CDR3 consists of 17 residues. Germline CDR1 is LNHDA and CDR2 is SQIVND (reference sequence). V lost 3 bases to trimming and J lost 2 bases, with 17 bases between them. The CDR3 is CASSMGQGRGRNQPQHF. In DNA, the CDR3 is TGTGCCAGTAGTATGGGGCAGGGTCGGGGTCGCAATCAGCCCCAGCATTTT.

Concerning this clone itself: Other DNA sequences of this sample code for an identical CDR3. The V gene is TRBV5-1, the J gene TRBJ1-1, with D unclear. CDR3 length: 15 amino acids. V lost 0 bases and J 2 bases, leaving 11 bases between the germline ends. Germline-derived CDR1 and CDR2 are SGHRS and YFSETQ. The CDR3 region is CASSLETGGNTEAFF. CDR3 in DNA: TGCGCCAGCAGCTTGGAGACCGGAGGAAACACTGAAGCTTTCTTT.

The chain uses TRBV12-3 or TRBV12-4 and TRBJ1-5; no definite D call. The ends were cut back, 3 bases at V and 4 bases at J, with 7 bases in the middle. The length of the CDR3 is 13 residues. CDR3 in amino acids: CASSLAGNQPQHF. The CDR3 DNA reads TGTGCCAGCAGTTTGGCGGGGAATCAGCCCCAGCATTTT.

The CDR3: CASRDGTSGANVLTF. DNA for the CDR3: TGTGCCAGCAGGGACGGGACTTCTGGGGCCAACGTCCTGACTTTC. V gene TRBV2 combines with J gene TRBJ2-6, with D perhaps TRBD2 (6 bases). The germline CDR1 and CDR2 sequences are SNHLY and FYNNEI. Trimming stripped 6 bases from V and 1 base from J, with 10 bases between. The CDR3 consists of 15 residues.

The J gene is TRBJ1-5, the V gene TRBV28; TRBD1 matches at 8 bases. The CDR3 is 14 residues long. Per the germline V gene, CDR1 is MDHEN and CDR2 is SYDVKM. With 7 bases clipped from V and 7 bases from J, the junction kept 9 bases outside the gene matches. CDR3 loop: CASTQGAFSQPQHF. CDR3 nucleotides: TGTGCCAGCACCCAGGGGGCGTTTAGCCAGCCCCAGCATTTT.

This rearrangement joins TRBV28 to TRBJ1-5, with D unresolved. The CDR3 length is 14 residues. Trimming took off 3 bases at V and 4 bases at J, with 10 bases between the two ends. The germline CDR1 and CDR2 sequences are MDHEN and SYDVKM. The CDR3 spells CASSFPPSNQPQHF. CDR3 nucleotides: TGTGCCAGCAGTTTCCCGCCGTCTAATCAGCCCCAGCATTTT. Complete variable domain (other parts from reference TRBV28 and TRBJ1-5): DVKVTQSSRYLVKRTGEKVFLECVQDMDHENMFWYRQDPGLGLRLIYFSYDVKMKEKGDIPEGYSVSREKKERFSLILESASTNQTSMYLCASSFPPSNQPQHFGDGTRLSIL.

The chain employs TRBV30 and TRBJ1-2; D is possibly TRBD1 (6 bases). Germline-derived CDR1 and CDR2 are GTSNPN and SVGIG (reference sequence). Trimming stripped 1 base from V and 6 bases from J, with 15 bases between. This CDR3 has 14 residues. Written as DNA, the CDR3 is TGTGCCTGGAGTGCCAGCACAGGGCTCAATGGCTACACCTTC. This sequence encodes CAWSASTGLNGYTF.

The chain has TRBV2 and TRBJ2-1; maybe TRBD2 (6 bases). V lost 3 bases and J 4 bases, leaving 13 bases between the germline ends. CDR1 and CDR2 from the germline V gene are SNHLY and FYNNEI. This CDR3 has 15 residues. CDR3 loop: CASSDSPGVYNEQFF. The CDR3, as DNA: TGTGCCAGCAGTGATTCCCCGGGGGTTTACAATGAGCAGTTCTTC.

The chain has TRBV28 and TRBJ2-3; D is undetermined. The CDR3 has 13 residues. The germline V and J ends were trimmed by 2 bases and 4 bases, with 7 bases remaining between them. Germline-derived CDR1 and CDR2 are MDHEN and SYDVKM. CDR3 residues: CASSLPAADTQYF. CDR3 DNA: TGTGCCAGCAGTTTACCGGCGGCAGATACGCAGTATTTT.

V and J are TRBV7-9 and TRBJ2-4, with a possible D match to TRBD1 (5 bases). CDR3 length: 16 residues. Trimming shortened V by 5 bases and J by 0 bases, and 14 bases separated the two germline ends. Germline values: CDR1 SEHNR, CDR2 FQNEAQ (reference sequence). CDR3 sequence reads: CASSPGAGLAKNIQYF. The CDR3 bases are TGTGCCAGCAGCCCTGGGGCAGGGCTAGCCAAAAACATTCAGTACTTC.

The rearrangement links TRBV7-8 to TRBJ2-7, with 13 bases that match TRBD2. Germline trimming cut 3 bases from V and 7 bases from J; bases unmatched to any gene: 9. The CDR3 spans 16 residues. Germline V gene lookup returns CDR1 SGHVS and CDR2 FQNEAQ. The CDR3 DNA follows: TGTGCCAGCAGCTTCAGACTAGCGGGGGGCCTTGAAGAGCAGTACTTC. Amino acids: CASSFRLAGGLEEQYF.

The V and J genes are TRBV4-2 and TRBJ2-7; a possible D gene is TRBD1 (5 bases). The germline CDR1 and CDR2 sequences are LGHNA and YNFKEQ. With 5 bases removed from V and 5 bases from J, the gap between germline ends came to 7 bases. The CDR3 consists of 11 residues. CDR3 nucleotides: TGTGCCAGCAGCGCAGGGAACGAGCAGTACTTC. Amino acid sequence: CASSAGNEQYF.

This clone was seen just once. The CDR3 DNA reads TGTGCCAGCAGCTTGAGGGGGACAGGGATAGAGACCCAGTACTTC. It translates to CASSLRGTGIETQYF. V gene TRBV5-6 combines with J gene TRBJ2-5; TRBD1 matches at 9 bases. J lost 4 bases, V lost 1 base, and 5 bases had no gene match. This CDR3 comprises 15 residues. Looked up from germline, CDR1 is SGHDT and CDR2 is YYEEEE.

The chain carries TRBV27 and TRBJ2-7, with a weak D call TRBD2 (5 bases). Germline V gene lookup returns CDR1 MNHEY and CDR2 SMNVEV (reference sequence). The CDR3 totals 15 residues. V was pared by 7 bases and J by 0 bases, with 16 bases between. CDR3 bases: TGTGCCAGCAATCCTCGCGGGTCCGGCTCCTACGAGCAGTACTTC. Its protein product is CASNPRGSGSYEQYF.

This chain links TRBV7-9 with TRBJ2-5; TRBD1 aligns across 7 bases. The CDR3 totals 12 residues. From germline, CDR1 is SEHNR and CDR2 FQNEAQ (reference sequence). V shed 5 bases, J shed 4 bases, and the junction held 1 base outside the gene matches. The CDR3 DNA reads TGTGCCAGCAGCGGGACAGTAGAGACCCAGTACTTC. It yields the protein CASSGTVETQYF.